This is a list of T cell receptor beta chains from one sample in a study of T cells after yellow fever vaccination. MiXCR was run by TCRdb on the 5' RACE reads, yielding one entry per CDR3 protein. The sample has 450,000 to 650,000 distinct CDR3 sequences, roughly 22% seen once. The sample was PBMCs, taken 20 to 25 days after the first yellow fever vaccination. Receptors originate from a man in his late teens or twenties who received the YFV17D yellow fever vaccine. The CDR3 runs from the conserved cysteine through the conserved F or W. The order of the fields is clone size, J gene, V gene, D gene, CDR3 DNA, CDR3 protein. A D gene is named only where the DNA matches it firmly. Clone size is shown for a subset of rows, as once, few, many or a class of expanded clone.

>-|TRBJ2-2|TRBV12-3/TRBV12-4|-
TGTGCCAGCAGTTTCCGGGGGCGCTACACCGGGGAGCTGTTTTTT
CASSFRGRYTGELFF
>-|TRBJ2-5|TRBV7-2|-
TGTGCCAGCAGCTTCAGGCGCCCTGTGGAGACCCAGTACTTC
CASSFRRPVETQYF
>few|TRBJ2-3|TRBV4-3|TRBD2
TGCGCCAGCAGCCAAGATTGGGGACTAGCGGGGGGGCGCGATACGCAGTATTTT
CASSQDWGLAGGRDTQYF
>-|TRBJ2-3|TRBV6-2/TRBV6-3|-
TGTGCCAGCAGATCACACAGGGCGAGGACAGATACGCAGTATTTT
CASRSHRARTDTQYF
>-|TRBJ1-6|TRBV7-9|TRBD1
TGTGCCAGCAGCTCGCGCGGGGGACAGTATTCACCCCTCCACTTT
CASSSRGGQYSPLHF
>few|TRBJ2-1|TRBV9|TRBD2
TGTGCCAGCAGCGCCGGGGGGGCCGGCTACAATGAGCAGTTCTTC
CASSAGGAGYNEQFF
>many|TRBJ1-1|TRBV12-3/TRBV12-4|TRBD1
TGTGCCAGCAGTTCACTGCCCGGACAGGGGTTTGAAGCTTTCTTT
CASSSLPGQGFEAFF
>-|TRBJ1-1|TRBV19|-
TGTGCCAGTAGGGACGGGGGCGCTTTTGAAGCTTTCTTT
CASRDGGAFEAFF
>few|TRBJ2-1|TRBV5-1|-
TGCGCCAGCAGCATCACCGGGACATTACTAAGGGGTTCCTACAATGAGCAGTTCTTC
CASSITGTLLRGSYNEQFF
>-|TRBJ2-1|TRBV28|-
TGTGCCAGCACTTTTAGCGCAGACAATGAGCAGTTCTTC
CASTFSADNEQFF
>-|TRBJ2-2|TRBV12-5|-
TGTGCTAGTGGTTTAGGGGGGGCAGTCGGGGAGCTGTTTTTT
CASGLGGAVGELFF
>few|TRBJ1-1|TRBV7-3|-
TGTGCCAGCAGCCCCTTTAAAGACACTGAAGCTTTCTTT
CASSPFKDTEAFF
>many|TRBJ2-5|TRBV5-1|-
TGCGCCAGCAGCTTGCAAGGGGCAGACCAAGAGACCCAGTACTTC
CASSLQGADQETQYF
>-|TRBJ2-1|TRBV20-1|TRBD2
TGCAGTGCTAGACGAGCGGGGGGGGTCTACAATGAGCAGTTCTTC
CSARRAGGVYNEQFF
>few|TRBJ2-1|TRBV29-1|TRBD1
TGCAGCGTCGCGGGACAGGTCGTTTACAATGAGCAGTTCTTC
CSVAGQVVYNEQFF
>-|TRBJ1-1|TRBV20-1|-
TGCAGTGCTAGATCGAATTCTTGGTGGGAGAACACTGAAGCTTTCTTT
CSARSNSWWENTEAFF
>-|TRBJ2-1|TRBV4-3|TRBD2
TGCGCCAGCAGCCAAGCACTAGCGGGGAATGAGCAGTTCTTC
CASSQALAGNEQFF
>-|TRBJ1-1|TRBV20-1|-
TGCAGTGCTAGAGGCAGGGGAGAGGGGAACACTGAAGCTTTCTTT
CSARGRGEGNTEAFF
>-|TRBJ2-3|TRBV7-2|TRBD1
TGTGCCAGCAGCTTTCCGCGACAGGGGCTTCCAGATACGCAGTATTTT
CASSFPRQGLPDTQYF
>many|TRBJ2-1|TRBV6-4|-
TGTGCCAGCAGTGACAGGGGGGGCCCGCAGTTCTTC
CASSDRGGPQFF
>-|TRBJ2-1|TRBV4-3|-
TGCGCCAGCAGCCAAGATGGGGAGGTCGATTACAATGAGCAGTTCTTC
CASSQDGEVDYNEQFF
>few|TRBJ2-4|TRBV4-2|-
TGTGCCAGCAGCCAAGAAAGGCTAGCAGGCATTCAGTACTTC
CASSQERLAGIQYF
>few|TRBJ1-6|TRBV12-3/TRBV12-4|-
TGTGCCAGCAGACCCCAGGGGACCTCCTATAATTCACCCCTCCACTTT
CASRPQGTSYNSPLHF
>few|TRBJ2-1|TRBV2|TRBD1
TGTGCCAGCAGTCAGGGGGAGCGGCAGTTCTTC
CASSQGERQFF
>-|TRBJ1-6|TRBV10-1|-
TGCGCCAGCAGTGCGGGGATCGGGACACCCCTCCACTTT
CASSAGIGTPLHF
>-|TRBJ2-3|TRBV7-2|TRBD1
TGTGCCAGCAGCACCGGGACAGCCAGGGATACGCAGTATTTT
CASSTGTARDTQYF
>-|TRBJ2-5|TRBV5-1|TRBD2
TGCGCCAGCAGCATAGGACTAGCGGGGGGCCGGGAGACCCAGTACTTC
CASSIGLAGGRETQYF
>few|TRBJ2-5|TRBV4-2|-
TGTGCCAGCAGCCAAGCCCCGGGAACGGAGACCCAGTACTTC
CASSQAPGTETQYF
>-|TRBJ2-7|TRBV4-1|TRBD2
TGCGCCAGCAGCCATCTCGGGACTAGCTCCTACGAGCAGTACTTC
CASSHLGTSSYEQYF
>many|TRBJ1-1|TRBV11-2|TRBD1
TGTGCCAGCAGTTGGGGTTCGGACAAAACAACGGACAGGGAGAACACTGAAGCTTTCTTT
CASSWGSDKTTDRENTEAFF
>few|TRBJ2-1|TRBV7-2|-
TGTGCCAGCAGCTTAGCGGTCGCCAACTACAATGAGCAGTTCTTC
CASSLAVANYNEQFF
>few|TRBJ1-4|TRBV29-1|-
TGCAGCGTTGAAGAGGGGGCGGCGGGTGAAAAACTGTTTTTT
CSVEEGAAGEKLFF
>few|TRBJ1-4|TRBV20-1|-
TGCAGTATAGCGGCAGGGCCAAATGAAAAACTGTTTTTT
CSIAAGPNEKLFF
>-|TRBJ2-7|TRBV4-3|TRBD1
TGCGCCAGCAGCCAAGTCCGCGGGACAGGGAACGAGCAGTACTTC
CASSQVRGTGNEQYF
>few|TRBJ2-5|TRBV29-1|-
TGCAGCGTTTCGGGAGAGACCCAGTACTTC
CSVSGETQYF
>-|TRBJ2-5|TRBV7-3|-
TGTGCCAGCAGTTTGAGAGAGGGGGAGACCCAGTACTTC
CASSLREGETQYF
>-|TRBJ2-7|TRBV19|TRBD1
TGTGCCACCAACTCGGGACAGGCCTACGAGCAGTACTTC
CATNSGQAYEQYF
>-|TRBJ2-1|TRBV4-3|-
TGCGCCAGCAGCCAAGGGGACTTCGGGCCCACAGGGAATGAGCAGTTCTTC
CASSQGDFGPTGNEQFF
>-|TRBJ1-1|TRBV5-1|-
TGCGCCAGCAGCTTGGACGGGGGGGGAGAAGCTTTCTTT
CASSLDGGGEAFF
>-|TRBJ2-7|TRBV5-6|-
TGTGCCAGCAGCTTCCGACAGGTAACCTACGAGCAGTACTTC
CASSFRQVTYEQYF
>few|TRBJ2-1|TRBV7-2|-
TGTGCCAGCAGCTTAGACCCAGCCTACAATGAGCAGTTCTTC
CASSLDPAYNEQFF
>-|TRBJ2-2|TRBV4-2|TRBD2
TGTGCCAGCTGCACTAGCGTGGTCGGGGAGCTGTTTTTT
CASCTSVVGELFF
>-|TRBJ2-2|TRBV6-2/TRBV6-3|-
TGTGCCAGCAGCGGGTATCTGCAGGGGCTCAGCGGGGAGCTGTTTTTT
CASSGYLQGLSGELFF
>-|TRBJ2-5|TRBV28|-
TGTGCCAGCAGTTTCGGTTGGGCGCGGCCAGAGACCCAGTACTTC
CASSFGWARPETQYF
>few|TRBJ1-1|TRBV5-1|TRBD1
TGCGCCAGCAGCCCTACAGGGGAGGAGACTGAAGCTTTCTTT
CASSPTGEETEAFF
>-|TRBJ2-7|TRBV7-2|-
TGTGCCAGCAGCTTAGCCCGGGGGTCGGTAGGATTGTACGAGCAGTACTTC
CASSLARGSVGLYEQYF
>few|TRBJ2-3|TRBV7-9|TRBD1
TGTGCCAGCAATAATTGGGACAGTACGCAGTATTTT
CASNNWDSTQYF
>-|TRBJ2-1|TRBV27|TRBD2
TGTGCCAGCAGACTAGCGGCAAACAATGAGCAGTTCTTC
CASRLAANNEQFF
>-|TRBJ1-3|TRBV3-1|-
TGTGCCAGCAGCCAAGGGGTTTCGCCTGGAAACACCATATATTTT
CASSQGVSPGNTIYF
>-|TRBJ2-1|TRBV29-1|-
TGCAGCGTTGATTCTCTCGGCAATGAGCAGTTCTTC
CSVDSLGNEQFF
>few|TRBJ2-1|TRBV6-2/TRBV6-3|-
TGTGCCAGCAGTAGAGGACCCACCACCTACAATGAGCAGTTCTTC
CASSRGPTTYNEQFF